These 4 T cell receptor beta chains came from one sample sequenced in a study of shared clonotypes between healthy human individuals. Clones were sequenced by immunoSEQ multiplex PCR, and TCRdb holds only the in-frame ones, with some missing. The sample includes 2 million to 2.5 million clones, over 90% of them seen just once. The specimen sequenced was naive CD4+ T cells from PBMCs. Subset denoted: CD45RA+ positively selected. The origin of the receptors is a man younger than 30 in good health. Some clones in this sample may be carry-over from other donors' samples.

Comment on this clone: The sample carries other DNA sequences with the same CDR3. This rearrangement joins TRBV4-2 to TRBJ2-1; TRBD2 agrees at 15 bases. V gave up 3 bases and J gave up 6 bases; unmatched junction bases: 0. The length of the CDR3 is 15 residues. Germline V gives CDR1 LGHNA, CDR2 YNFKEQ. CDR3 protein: CASSQGLAGGNEQFF. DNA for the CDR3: TGTGCCAGCAGCCAGGGACTAGCGGGAGGCAATGAGCAGTTCTTC.

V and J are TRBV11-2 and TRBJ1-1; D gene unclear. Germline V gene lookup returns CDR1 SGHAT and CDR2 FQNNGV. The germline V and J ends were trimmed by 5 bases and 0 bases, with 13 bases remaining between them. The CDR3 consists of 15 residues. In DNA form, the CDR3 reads TGTGCCAGCAGCGAAGCAAACAACATGAACACTGAAGCTTTCTTT. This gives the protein CASSEANNMNTEAFF.

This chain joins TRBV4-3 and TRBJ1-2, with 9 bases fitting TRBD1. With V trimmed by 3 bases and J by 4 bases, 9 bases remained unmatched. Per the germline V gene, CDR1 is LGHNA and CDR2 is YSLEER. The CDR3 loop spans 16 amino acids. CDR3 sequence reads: CASSQLGTGRIYGYTF. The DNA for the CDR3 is TGCGCCAGCAGCCAGCTCGGGACAGGGAGAATCTATGGCTACACCTTC.

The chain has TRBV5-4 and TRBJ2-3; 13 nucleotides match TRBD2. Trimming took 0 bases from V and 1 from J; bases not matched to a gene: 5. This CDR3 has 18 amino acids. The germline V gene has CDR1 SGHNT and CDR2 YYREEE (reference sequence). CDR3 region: CASSLDGTSGKRTDTQYF. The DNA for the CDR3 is TGTGCCAGCAGCTTGGACGGGACTAGCGGGAAACGCACAGATACGCAGTATTTT. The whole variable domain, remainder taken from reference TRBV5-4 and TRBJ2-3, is ETGVTQSPTHLIKTRGQQVTLRCSSQSGHNTVSWYQQALGQGPQFIFQYYREEENGRGNFPPRFSGLQFPNYSSELNVNALELDDSALYLCASSLDGTSGKRTDTQYFGPGTRLTVL.